The rows below give T cell receptor beta chains drawn from one sample of a study of blood T cell repertoires in COVID-19. Sequencing used immunoSEQ multiplex PCR; TCRdb keeps in-frame clones, though not all of them. This sample has around 250,000 clones; over 75% occur once, and the top ten carry about 0.65%. The sequenced sample consisted of peripheral blood. These receptors came from a human donor in a cohort sampled during active COVID-19. Both conserved end residues are part of each CDR3. A D gene is named only where the DNA matches it firmly. Clone size is stated in some rows and not others, as once, few, many or a class when expanded.

d_call: TRBD1
j_call: TRBJ2-7
v_call: TRBV14
clone_size: .
cdr3_nt: TGTGCCAGCAGCCAATACCGGACAGGCCCTTACGAGCAGTACTTC
cdr3_aa: CASSQYRTGPYEQYF

d_call: TRBD1
j_call: TRBJ1-1
v_call: TRBV3-1/TRBV3-2
clone_size: .
cdr3_nt: TGTGCCAGCAGCCGACAGGGTTCCACTGAAGCTTTCTTT
cdr3_aa: CASSRQGSTEAFF

d_call: .
j_call: TRBJ1-1
v_call: TRBV7-2
clone_size: once
cdr3_nt: TGTGCCAGCAGCTTAGGGATCAGGGAAACTGAAGCTTTCTTT
cdr3_aa: CASSLGIRETEAFF

d_call: TRBD1
j_call: TRBJ1-6
v_call: TRBV6-2/TRBV6-3
clone_size: .
cdr3_nt: TGTGCCAGCAGTCAGAGGCTGGGGACAGGTCTGCAATCACCCCTCCACTTT
cdr3_aa: CASSQRLGTGLQSPLHF

d_call: .
j_call: TRBJ1-1
v_call: TRBV4-3
clone_size: .
cdr3_nt: TGCGCCAGCAGCCAAGGTCTGAACAGGGCCAACACTGAAGCTTTCTTT
cdr3_aa: CASSQGLNRANTEAFF

d_call: .
j_call: TRBJ2-5
v_call: TRBV6-5
clone_size: .
cdr3_nt: TGTGCCAGCAAGCTGTCGGAGACCCAGTACTTC
cdr3_aa: CASKLSETQYF

d_call: .
j_call: TRBJ2-3
v_call: TRBV7-9
clone_size: .
cdr3_nt: TGTGCCAGCAGCTTAGTAGAGAGCACAGATACGCAGTATTTT
cdr3_aa: CASSLVESTDTQYF

d_call: .
j_call: TRBJ2-5
v_call: TRBV6-5
clone_size: .
cdr3_nt: TGTGCCACCTCGATTTCCCCATCGCGAGAGACCCAGTACTTC
cdr3_aa: CATSISPSRETQYF

d_call: TRBD1
j_call: TRBJ2-2
v_call: TRBV6-5
clone_size: .
cdr3_nt: TGTGCCAGCCCCAGGCCAGGGGGGAACACCGGGGAGCTGTTTTTT
cdr3_aa: CASPRPGGNTGELFF

d_call: .
j_call: TRBJ1-4
v_call: TRBV6-5
clone_size: .
cdr3_nt: TGTGCCAGCAGGTCAGGAGGGGGGGAGGAAAAACTGTTTTTT
cdr3_aa: CASRSGGGEEKLFF

d_call: TRBD1
j_call: TRBJ1-2
v_call: TRBV3-1/TRBV3-2
clone_size: .
cdr3_nt: TGTGCCAGCAGCCAAGAAGGGACAGGCCGTAACTATGGCTACACCTTC
cdr3_aa: CASSQEGTGRNYGYTF

d_call: .
j_call: TRBJ1-2
v_call: TRBV3-1/TRBV3-2
clone_size: .
cdr3_nt: TGTGCCAGCAGCCAACCCACAGCCTATGGCTACACCTTC
cdr3_aa: CASSQPTAYGYTF

d_call: .
j_call: TRBJ1-5
v_call: TRBV15
clone_size: .
cdr3_nt: TGTGCCACCAGCGCCTGGAAGGGAGGAAATCAGCCCCAGCATTTT
cdr3_aa: CATSAWKGGNQPQHF

d_call: TRBD1
j_call: TRBJ1-2
v_call: TRBV6-4
clone_size: once
cdr3_nt: TGTGCCCGGGACAGGGGCGTTCATAACTATGGCTACACCTTC
cdr3_aa: CARDRGVHNYGYTF

d_call: .
j_call: TRBJ2-7
v_call: TRBV11-2
clone_size: .
cdr3_nt: TGTGCCAGCAGCCCGCGGGGTTTCTCCTACGAGCAGTACTTC
cdr3_aa: CASSPRGFSYEQYF

d_call: .
j_call: TRBJ1-2
v_call: TRBV6-1
clone_size: once
cdr3_nt: TGTGCCAGCAGTGAATCGCAGGGGTTGGATGGCTACACCTTC
cdr3_aa: CASSESQGLDGYTF

d_call: TRBD2
j_call: TRBJ2-7
v_call: TRBV4-1
clone_size: .
cdr3_nt: TGCGCCAGCAGCCAATCAGCGCTAGCGGGAGCAGGCGAGCAGTACTTC
cdr3_aa: CASSQSALAGAGEQYF

d_call: TRBD1
j_call: TRBJ1-2
v_call: TRBV7-9
clone_size: .
cdr3_nt: TGTGCCAGCAGCTTAAGTGGGACAGTCTATGGCTACACCTTC
cdr3_aa: CASSLSGTVYGYTF

d_call: TRBD2
j_call: TRBJ2-1
v_call: TRBV30
clone_size: .
cdr3_nt: TGTGCCTGGAGTTCGGACTGGAGCGGGGGGGCAGATGAGCAGTTCTTC
cdr3_aa: CAWSSDWSGGADEQFF

d_call: .
j_call: TRBJ1-5
v_call: TRBV15
clone_size: few
cdr3_nt: TGTGCCACCAGCAGAGATGGGGGGGACAATCAGCCCCAGCATTTT
cdr3_aa: CATSRDGGDNQPQHF

d_call: TRBD2
j_call: TRBJ2-7
v_call: TRBV9
clone_size: .
cdr3_nt: TGTGCCAGCAGCACAGAGGGGACTAGCGGGAGCTATGCGTCCTACGAGCAGTACTTC
cdr3_aa: CASSTEGTSGSYASYEQYF

d_call: TRBD1
j_call: TRBJ1-3
v_call: TRBV9
clone_size: .
cdr3_nt: TGTGCCAGCAGCGCCCGAGGACAGGGGAGGTACACCATATATTTT
cdr3_aa: CASSARGQGRYTIYF

d_call: .
j_call: TRBJ1-1
v_call: TRBV2
clone_size: .
cdr3_nt: TGTGCCAGCAGATACAGGAGAAACACTGAAGCTTTCTTT
cdr3_aa: CASRYRRNTEAFF

d_call: .
j_call: TRBJ1-1
v_call: TRBV3-1/TRBV3-2
clone_size: .
cdr3_nt: TGTGCCAGCAGCCAAGTCGCCAGGATGAACACTGAAGCTTTCTTT
cdr3_aa: CASSQVARMNTEAFF

d_call: .
j_call: TRBJ2-7
v_call: TRBV28
clone_size: .
cdr3_nt: TGTGCCAGCAGGGTAGCCCTCGGGGGTGTCTACGAGCAGTACTTC
cdr3_aa: CASRVALGGVYEQYF

d_call: TRBD2
j_call: TRBJ2-7
v_call: TRBV7-2
clone_size: .
cdr3_nt: TGTGCCAGCAGTCGGACTAGCGGCCCCTACGAGCAGTACTTC
cdr3_aa: CASSRTSGPYEQYF

d_call: .
j_call: TRBJ1-5
v_call: TRBV6-5
clone_size: .
cdr3_nt: TGTGCCAGCCGTAAACCGGGAGGGGCGAATCAACCCCAGCATTTT
cdr3_aa: CASRKPGGANQPQHF

d_call: .
j_call: TRBJ2-3
v_call: TRBV7-2
clone_size: .
cdr3_nt: TGTGCCAGCAGCTTAGGCGCCAGGGAAGGGGATACGCAGTATTTT
cdr3_aa: CASSLGAREGDTQYF

d_call: .
j_call: TRBJ1-2
v_call: TRBV4-3
clone_size: .
cdr3_nt: TGCGCCAGCAGCCAAGGATCTCAGGGTGGTGGCTATGGCTACACCTTC
cdr3_aa: CASSQGSQGGGYGYTF

d_call: TRBD2
j_call: TRBJ2-3
v_call: TRBV10-3
clone_size: once
cdr3_nt: TGTGCCACTCGTAGCGGGGAAACAGATACGCAGTATTTT
cdr3_aa: CATRSGETDTQYF

d_call: .
j_call: TRBJ2-4
v_call: TRBV15
clone_size: .
cdr3_nt: TGTGCCACCAGCAGAGATGTTGAATCGGTAGCCAAAAACATTCAGTACTTC
cdr3_aa: CATSRDVESVAKNIQYF

d_call: .
j_call: TRBJ2-7
v_call: TRBV6-6
clone_size: .
cdr3_nt: TGTGCCAGCATAGACTCCAGCTCCTACGAGCAGTACTTC
cdr3_aa: CASIDSSSYEQYF

d_call: TRBD2
j_call: TRBJ2-5
v_call: TRBV24-1
clone_size: .
cdr3_nt: TGTGCCACCTCAGGGGTCGGGAGGGCCGGAGAGACCCAGTACTTC
cdr3_aa: CATSGVGRAGETQYF

d_call: TRBD2
j_call: TRBJ2-7
v_call: TRBV5-5
clone_size: .
cdr3_nt: TGTGCCAGCAGCTTGGGGTCAGCGGGAGTGGAAAGATACGAGCAGTACTTC
cdr3_aa: CASSLGSAGVERYEQYF

d_call: TRBD2
j_call: TRBJ2-1
v_call: TRBV10-3
clone_size: .
cdr3_nt: TGTGCCATCAGTGGGACCGGACTAGCGGGGGGGGACAATGAGCAGTTCTTC
cdr3_aa: CAISGTGLAGGDNEQFF

d_call: TRBD1
j_call: TRBJ2-5
v_call: TRBV10-3
clone_size: .
cdr3_nt: TGTGCCATCAGTGAGTCTGGGACAGGGGCTGAAGAGACCCAGTACTTC
cdr3_aa: CAISESGTGAEETQYF

d_call: TRBD1
j_call: TRBJ1-1
v_call: TRBV28
clone_size: few
cdr3_nt: TGTGCCAGTCCAGGGACAGCTGAAGCTTTCTTT
cdr3_aa: CASPGTAEAFF

d_call: TRBD1
j_call: TRBJ1-2
v_call: TRBV28
clone_size: .
cdr3_nt: TGTGCCAGCGGGAAGGGGACAGGGGGCTCGCATGGCTACACCTTC
cdr3_aa: CASGKGTGGSHGYTF

d_call: TRBD1
j_call: TRBJ2-7
v_call: TRBV4-1
clone_size: .
cdr3_nt: TGCGCCAGCAGCCAAGCGGGACAGGGGGCCTACGAGCAGTACTTC
cdr3_aa: CASSQAGQGAYEQYF

d_call: .
j_call: TRBJ1-3
v_call: TRBV28
clone_size: .
cdr3_nt: TGTGCCAGCAGCCTCGACTCGGGGGGAAACACCATATATTTT
cdr3_aa: CASSLDSGGNTIYF